This TCR beta chain was recovered during a study of CD8 T cells in ankylosing spondylitis. This clonotype was counted only a few times. In TCRdb, the 5' RACE reads were re-called with MiXCR into one record per CDR3 protein. The data show around 180,000 distinct CDR3 sequences, 15% to 20% seen once. This CDR3 comprises 16 residues. From germline, CDR1 is SGHAT and CDR2 FQNNGV. Trimming cost V 2 bases and J 2 bases; bases outside gene matches: 7. This TCR was recovered from a male donor between 10 and 30 years old with ankylosing spondylitis or in good health (not recorded which). The rearrangement uses TRBV11-2 and TRBJ2-3; TRBD2 agrees at 7 bases. The sequencing input was blood, either unsorted or a sorted T cell fraction (not recorded which). The CDR3 nucleotides are TGTGCCAGCAGCTTATATGCTCTAGCGGCCACAGATACGCAGTATTTT. It codes for CASSLYALAATDTQYF.